This TCR beta chain came from a study of human T cells and chemical hapten exposure. Germline V gene sequence: CDR1 SGHTA, CDR2 FQGNSA. Trimming shortened V by 5 bases and J by 2 bases, and 12 bases separated the two germline ends. CDR3 length: 14 amino acids. This sample's time point: patch test 2, 6 weeks after DPC sensitization. Indicated treatment: therapeutic diphenylcyclopropenone sensitization with weekly scalp DPC. Via MiXCR, TCRdb re-called the RACE reads, giving one row per CDR3 protein. The data show nearly 55,000 distinct CDR3 sequences, with 9.5% to 10% seen just once and over 1.5% held by the top ten.

The input for sequencing was whole blood, taken in connection with sensitization to the hapten diphenylcyclopropenone (DPC). This clonotype was sampled from a woman in her 50s with alopecia areata. Some clones in this sample may be carry-over from other donors' samples. The rearrangement uses TRBV7-2 and TRBJ2-5; maybe TRBD1 (5 bases). CDR3 sequence: CASSPGRAQETQYF. CDR3 DNA: TGTGCCAGCAGCCCCGGCAGGGCACAAGAGACCCAGTACTTC.